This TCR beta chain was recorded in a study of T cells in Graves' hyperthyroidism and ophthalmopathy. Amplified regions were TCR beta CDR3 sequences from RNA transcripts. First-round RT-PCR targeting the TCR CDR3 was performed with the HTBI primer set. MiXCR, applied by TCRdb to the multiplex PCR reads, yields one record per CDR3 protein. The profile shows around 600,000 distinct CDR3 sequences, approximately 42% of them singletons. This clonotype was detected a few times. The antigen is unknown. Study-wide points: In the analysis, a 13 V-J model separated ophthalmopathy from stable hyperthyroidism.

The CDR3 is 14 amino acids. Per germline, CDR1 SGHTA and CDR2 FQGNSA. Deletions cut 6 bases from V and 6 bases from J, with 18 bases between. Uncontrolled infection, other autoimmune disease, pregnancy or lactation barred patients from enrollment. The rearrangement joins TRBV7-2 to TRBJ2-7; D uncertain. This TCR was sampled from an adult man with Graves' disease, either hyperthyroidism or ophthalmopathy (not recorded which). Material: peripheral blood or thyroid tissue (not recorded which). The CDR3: CASSYSRLGGEQYF. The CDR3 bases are TGTGCCAGCAGTTACTCGAGGCTGGGCGGCGAGCAGTACTTC.